This T cell receptor beta chain was sequenced during a study of T cells expressing NK-cell markers. Findings and limits, study-wide: The CD3+CD56-NKG2C+ fraction was also led by these clonotypes in a few donors.

The CDR3 loop spans 14 amino acids. CDR1 is DFQATT and CDR2 is SNEGSKA in the germline V gene (reference sequence). TCRdb re-called the 5' RACE reads; one entry per CDR3 protein, DNA not given. This specimen shows approximately 460,000 distinct CDR3 sequences; the ten leading clones hold 7.3%. Points on this clonotype: Its antigen is still unknown.

The V call is TRBV20-1, the J call TRBJ2-7; no DNA is available, so the TRBD1 call from TCRdb remains unchecked. The sample taken for sequencing was blood T cells: a sorted CD56 or NKG2C T cell subset, CD4+ or CD8+ T cells, or bulk PBMC T cells (not recorded which). The receptor's source is a woman between 18 and 75 years old in good health. The CDR3 protein is CSAPPAGETYEQYF.